This T cell receptor (beta chain) came from a study of blood T cell repertoires in COVID-19 (TCRdb year 2020). Background on the whole study: Collaborator samples came from the United States, Italy and Spain and covered acute and convalescent phases of COVID-19. The prospective study material was composed of cDNA or gDNA derived from T cells, B-cell-depleted T cells, or PBMCs. Subjects who had been exposed to COVID-19, were actively infected with it, or had recovered from it provided the deeply sampled blood TCRbeta repertoires that made up the dataset. The repertoires were made available in a free public database intended to serve as a resource for research on the immune response to SARS-CoV-2. Samples were obtained from the ongoing ImmuneRACE study (first 160 participants) and from approximately 1,200 subjects provided by 6 global collaborators. A de-identified subject ID, COVID-19 status, age in years and sex were almost always included in the sample metadata. Where available, HLA class I and class II types were obtained from metadata supplied by the sample provider rather than from assay-based typing.

TCRbeta CDR3 regions were amplified from genomic DNA using the immunoSEQ Assay, a bias-controlled multiplex PCR. As for the authors' bioinformatics: Within the assay, amplification of reference gene primers was used to estimate how many nucleated cells each sample contained. To quantify the absolute abundance of each unique TCRbeta CDR3 rearrangement, sequence reads were collapsed and filtered. For each sample, productive Simpson clonality was calculated as the square root of Simpson's diversity index across productive rearrangements. Held by TCRdb, this immuneACCESS table contains in-frame sequences only and omits some clones. Under half of the omission traces to an unresolved V gene where checked; the cause of the rest is unknown. V and J calls and clone size are given by that table; D and trimming were obtained from the DNA. Counted in this sample were about 230,000 clones; 70% to 90% of them appeared once. The leading ten clones occupy under 3% of the sample.

Each collaborating institution followed its own protocols to collect whole blood in K2EDTA tubes. For TCRbeta analysis, collaborators shipped samples in one of three forms: frozen whole blood, isolated PBMCs, or DNA extracted from either of those sample types. General study outcomes and caveats: The quantity of clinical and demographic metadata differed by source and by participant and was supplied without curation.

The table lists this clone with a few counts. Its recognized antigen is unknown. One base away there is no much larger clone; base qualities are not given. V has 5 bases trimmed and J has 9 bases trimmed; junction bases matching no gene number 5. The CDR3 spans 13 residues, from the cysteine through the phenylalanine. Left in the record is the CDR3 DNA by itself, 39 bases read in frame from the first base. CDR1 SGHTA and CDR2 FQGNSA are derived from the germline V gene. This TCR came from a woman between 70 and 85 years old with active or convalescent COVID-19. Material for sequencing was peripheral blood. The chain was built from TRBV7-2 and TRBJ1-5, with 9 bases matching TRBD1. The CDR3: CASSRQGDVPQHF. The sequenced DNA is TGTGCCAGCAGCCGACAGGGGGACGTGCCCCAGCATTTT.